This T cell receptor beta chain was identified during a study of identical twins. This CDR3 contains 17 residues. V dropped 6 bases and J dropped 1; count of bases not matched to a gene: 12. TCRdb used MiXCR to reprocess the 5' RACE reads, holding one entry per CDR3 protein. The sample carries roughly 750,000 distinct CDR3 sequences, around 21% recorded once. This clonotype occurred many times. This same sample was also part of a study on T cells expressing NK-cell markers.

This receptor was obtained from a woman aged 18-29 years in good health. The chain uses TRBV12-3 or TRBV12-4 and TRBJ1-5, with TRBD1 matching 7 bases. The sequenced material came from PBMCs. CDR3 in DNA: TGTGCCAGCAGGCTAGCAAAACCGGGACAGAGCAATCAGCCCCAGCATTTT. Translated, it gives CASRLAKPGQSNQPQHF.